The 30 T cell receptor beta chains below come from one sample, sequenced in a study of radiotherapy plus CTLA-4 blockade in lung cancer. Assay used: immunoSEQ multiplex PCR; TCRdb lists only in-frame clones, some missing. This table holds tens of thousands of clones, 77% found once. Source: peripheral blood, taken from a patient treated with radiotherapy plus ipilimumab. All receptors derive from a human donor with non-small cell lung cancer whose response to radiotherapy plus ipilimumab could not be evaluated.

This rearrangement joins TRBV5-5 to TRBJ1-1, with 11 bases identical to TRBD1. The germline V gene has CDR1 SGHKS and CDR2 YYEKEE (reference sequence). J lost 13 bases, V lost 6 bases, and 11 bases had no gene match. There are 13 residues in the CDR3. CDR3: CASTLGQGARDFF. The DNA of the CDR3 is TGTGCCAGCACTCTAGGACAGGGGGCGCGTGATTTCTTT.

This clone appeared a single time. The identical CDR3 is also encoded by other nucleotide sequences in the sample. This sequence joins TRBV4-1 and TRBJ1-2; 8 nucleotides line up with TRBD1. Germline-derived CDR1 and CDR2 are MGHRA and YSYEKL. This CDR3 region has 13 residues. Trimming took 4 bases from V and 6 from J; bases not matched to a gene: 4. The DNA of the CDR3 is TGCGCCAGCAGCCGCGGGACAGGTGATGGCTACACCTTC. It codes for CASSRGTGDGYTF.

CDR3 in amino acids: CASRIGTGDNYGYTF. The CDR3 bases are TGTGCCAGCAGGATAGGGACAGGCGATAACTATGGCTACACCTTC. The V call is TRBV7-3, the J call TRBJ1-2; TRBD1 agrees at 8 bases. The trim removed 6 bases at V and 1 base at J, leaving 7 bases unmatched. The CDR3 is made up of 15 amino acids. Germline V gene sequence: CDR1 SGHTA, CDR2 FQGTGA.

This rearrangement joins TRBV18 to TRBJ2-1; 8 positions match TRBD2. The germline V gene has CDR1 KGHSH and CDR2 LQKENI. V shed 3 bases and J 8 bases; nucleotides not matched to a gene: 12. This CDR3 has 16 amino acids. Here the CDR3 DNA reads TGTGCCAGCTCACCTGTGATTGGGCTAGCGGGCGATGAGCAGTTCTTC. Protein sequence: CASSPVIGLAGDEQFF.

This sequence joins TRBV18 and TRBJ1-5; D unresolved. The germline V and J ends were trimmed by 6 bases and 1 base, with 7 bases remaining between them. The CDR3 is made up of 13 amino acids. Germline V gene lookup returns CDR1 KGHSH and CDR2 LQKENI. The CDR3 protein is CASSPLSNQPQHF. CDR3 nucleotides: TGTGCCAGCTCTCCATTAAGCAATCAGCCCCAGCATTTT.

The rearrangement uses TRBV5-1 and TRBJ2-1; D not certain. V shed 0 bases and J shed 5 bases, with 6 bases lying between them. The CDR3 contains 13 residues. CDR1 is SGHRS, CDR2 YFSETQ, per germline. CDR3: CASSLVQHNEQFF. CDR3 bases: TGCGCCAGCAGCTTGGTACAACACAATGAGCAGTTCTTC.

The chain is built from TRBV28 and TRBJ2-7; D remains unclear. Germline CDR1 and CDR2: MDHEN and SYDVKM. Trimming pared 1 base from V and 7 bases from J, leaving 11 bases between. The CDR3 contains 13 residues. CDR3 loop: CASSLSSFEEQYF. The CDR3 nucleotides are TGTGCCAGCAGTTTATCTAGTTTTGAGGAGCAGTACTTC. Complete variable domain (other parts from reference TRBV28 and TRBJ2-7): DVKVTQSSRYLVKRTGEKVFLECVQDMDHENMFWYRQDPGLGLRLIYFSYDVKMKEKGDIPEGYSVSREKKERFSLILESASTNQTSMYLCASSLSSFEEQYFGPGTRLTVT.

V gene TRBV7-3 combines with J gene TRBJ2-7; the D gene is possibly TRBD1 (5 bases). V was pared by 5 bases and J by 0 bases, with 8 bases between. Per germline, CDR1 SGHTA and CDR2 FQGTGA. The CDR3 extends over 13 amino acids. CDR3 amino acids: CASSQTASYEQYF. As DNA, the CDR3 is TGTGCCAGCAGCCAGACAGCCTCCTACGAGCAGTACTTC.

V and J are TRBV7-9 and TRBJ1-1; tentatively, D is TRBD1 (6 bases). V lost 5 bases and J 10 bases, leaving 17 bases between the germline ends. The germline V gene encodes CDR1 SEHNR and CDR2 FQNEAQ (reference sequence). This CDR3 comprises 13 residues. The CDR3 sequence is CASSLRQVTRAFF. The CDR3 nucleotides read TGTGCCAGCAGCCTAAGACAGGTAACGAGAGCTTTCTTT.

This clone turned up a few times. CDR3 nucleotide sequence: TGTGCCAGCAGCCCGGGACTTTTTCCCCTCTACGAGCAGTACTTC. Its protein is CASSPGLFPLYEQYF. The J gene is TRBJ2-7, the V gene TRBV28; maybe TRBD2 (6 bases). V was clipped by 6 bases and J by 3 bases, with 18 bases between them. The germline V gene encodes CDR1 MDHEN and CDR2 SYDVKM. The CDR3 spans 15 residues.

This clone was observed a single time. V and J are TRBV7-2 and TRBJ2-5, with 9 bases fitting TRBD1. The germline V gene has CDR1 SGHTA and CDR2 FQGNSA. V lost 5 bases, J lost 5 bases, and 9 bases stayed unmatched. CDR3 length: 15 residues. The DNA of the CDR3 is TGTGCCAGCAGCCCAAGGACAGGGGAAGAGGAGACCCAGTACTTC. Translated: CASSPRTGEEETQYF. Full variable domain (remainder filled in from reference TRBV7-2 and TRBJ2-5): GAGVSQSPSNKVTEKGKDVELRCDPISGHTALYWYRQSLGQGLEFLIYFQGNSAPDKSGLPSDRFSAERTGGSVSTLTIQRTQQEDSAVYLCASSPRTGEEETQYFGPGTRLLVL.

This chain connects TRBV9 to TRBJ2-1, with TRBD2 matching 10 bases. The CDR3 sequence is 16 residues long. V shed 4 bases, J shed 8 bases, and the junction held 12 bases outside the gene matches. Germline-derived CDR1 and CDR2 are SGDLS and YYNGEE. For the CDR3, the DNA is TGTGCCAGCAGCTCCCGGCTAGCGGGAGTTTCAGATGAGCAGTTCTTC. Its translation is CASSSRLAGVSDEQFF.

This chain uses TRBV6-6 with TRBJ2-7, with D possibly being TRBD2 (6 bases). Trimming cost V 7 bases and J 2 bases, with 18 bases left between them. Germline V lookup: CDR1 MNHNY, CDR2 SVGAGI (reference sequence). The CDR3 is 15 residues long. The chain's CDR3 is CASTPSRGLTYEQYF. The CDR3 DNA reads TGTGCCAGCACCCCCTCGAGGGGACTTACCTACGAGCAGTACTTC.

The gene calls are TRBV4-1 and TRBJ1-1, with D possibly matching TRBD1 (5 bases). Germline lookup yields CDR1 MGHRA and CDR2 YSYEKL. The germline V and J ends were trimmed by 1 base and 3 bases, with 9 bases remaining between them. CDR3 length: 14 amino acids. The CDR3 loop is CASSQGGPDTEAFF. CDR3 DNA: TGCGCCAGCAGCCAAGGGGGCCCGGACACTGAAGCTTTCTTT.

V usage is TRBV28 and J usage is TRBJ2-1, with a weak D call TRBD2 (5 bases). V lost 10 bases, J lost 9 bases, and 10 bases lay in between. The CDR3 extends over 10 amino acids. Germline CDR1 is MDHEN and CDR2 is SYDVKM. The DNA of the CDR3 is TGTGCCACCCGGGGTGGTGAGCAGTTCTTC. It is translated as CATRGGEQFF.

The V and J genes are TRBV9 and TRBJ2-1, with a weak D call TRBD1 (5 bases). CDR1 is SGDLS, CDR2 YYNGEE, per germline. V was pared by 4 bases and J by 0 bases, with 14 bases between. The CDR3 loop spans 16 amino acids. CDR3 region: CASSPLYRYSYNEQFF. DNA for the CDR3: TGTGCCAGCAGCCCCCTATACAGGTACTCCTACAATGAGCAGTTCTTC.

This clone occurred a few times. The chain employs TRBV18 and TRBJ2-2; tentatively, D is TRBD2 (6 bases). The germline V and J ends were trimmed by 3 bases and 5 bases, with 13 bases remaining between them. This CDR3 has 15 amino acids. In germline, CDR1 is KGHSH, CDR2 LQKENI. The CDR3 DNA reads as TGTGCCAGCTCACCGGAGGGGAGATTTACCGGGGAGCTGTTTTTT. Its protein product is CASSPEGRFTGELFF.

The chain has TRBV9 and TRBJ2-1; the match to TRBD2 covers 11 bases. With 3 bases clipped from V and 9 bases from J, the junction kept 14 bases outside the gene matches. CDR1 is SGDLS and CDR2 is YYNGEE in the germline V gene. The CDR3 sequence is 17 residues long. CDR3 bases: TGTGCCAGCAGCGACAATAGCGGGAGGGCCATATTCGGTGAGCAGTTCTTC. It translates to CASSDNSGRAIFGEQFF.

This chain joins TRBV18 and TRBJ2-5; D might be TRBD2 (6 bases). V dropped 3 bases and J dropped 5 bases, with 13 bases sitting between them. The CDR3 is made up of 14 amino acids. The germline CDR1 and CDR2 sequences are KGHSH and LQKENI. The CDR3 sequence is CASSPAAGRETQYF. The CDR3 nucleotides read TGTGCCAGCTCACCGGCGGCAGGGAGGGAGACCCAGTACTTC.

This clone was seen a single time. This chain uses TRBV27 with TRBJ2-1, with D possibly being TRBD1 (6 bases). This CDR3 spans 14 amino acids. Trimming shortened V by 4 bases and J by 8 bases, and 15 bases separated the two germline ends. The germline CDR1 and CDR2 sequences are MNHEY and SMNVEV (reference sequence). The CDR3 DNA is TGTGCCAGCAGTTGGCCGGGAAAGGGGGATGAGCAGTTCTTC. Protein: CASSWPGKGDEQFF.

This clone has more than one count but fewer than ten. V is TRBV10-3 and J is TRBJ2-2; D is uncertain. Germline CDR1 reads ENHRY; CDR2 reads SYGVKD. The CDR3 sequence is 13 residues long. With 6 bases removed from V and 6 bases from J, the gap between germline ends came to 11 bases. The CDR3 sequence: CAIRDDLAGELFF. CDR3 bases: TGTGCCATCAGAGACGACTTGGCCGGGGAGCTGTTTTTT.

The genes are TRBV14 and TRBJ2-2; 7 bases are a match to TRBD2. The V gene's germline CDR1 is SGHDN and CDR2 FVKESK. The CDR3 has 17 amino acids. V was clipped by 5 bases and J by 4 bases; unmatched bases: 13. The CDR3 sequence: CASSSLGGLAATGELFF. CDR3 coding DNA: TGTGCCAGCAGCTCCCTTGGTGGTCTAGCGGCCACCGGGGAGCTGTTTTTT.

The V and J genes are TRBV15 and TRBJ2-3, with 15 bases lining up with TRBD2. The CDR3 loop spans 18 amino acids. CDR1 and CDR2 from the germline V gene are LNHNV and YYDKDF (reference sequence). V lost 1 base to trimming and J lost 6 bases; unmatched junction nucleotides: 8. The CDR3 loop reads CATSRVRTSGGGGDTQYF. CDR3 in DNA: TGTGCCACCAGCAGAGTTCGGACTAGCGGGGGGGGAGGGGATACGCAGTATTTT.

V gene TRBV27 combines with J gene TRBJ2-7, with 9 nucleotides matching TRBD1. Germline V lookup: CDR1 MNHEY, CDR2 SMNVEV (reference sequence). The CDR3 extends over 14 amino acids. V dropped 3 bases and J dropped 6; count of bases not matched to a gene: 6. The CDR3 region is CASSFLRQGGEQYF. DNA of the CDR3: TGTGCCAGCAGTTTCCTAAGACAGGGGGGCGAGCAGTACTTC.

The chain is built from TRBV5-4 and TRBJ2-1, with 8 bases identical to TRBD2. Germline loops: CDR1 SGHNT, CDR2 YYREEE (reference sequence). V gave up 4 bases and J gave up 0 bases; unmatched junction bases: 18. The CDR3 contains 20 residues. CDR3 in DNA: TGTGCCAGCAGCCCCCCGGGTTTTGCGGGGGGCCCGAGCTCCTACAATGAGCAGTTCTTC. This translates into CASSPPGFAGGPSSYNEQFF.

The rearrangement joins TRBV5-6 to TRBJ2-6; D is perhaps TRBD2 (7 bases). Germline loops: CDR1 SGHDT, CDR2 YYEEEE. Trimming removed 0 bases from V and 3 bases from J, with 19 bases in between. The CDR3 is 19 residues long. CDR3: CASSLAGGRGGSGANVLTF. DNA for the CDR3: TGTGCCAGCAGCTTGGCCGGGGGTAGGGGGGGGAGTGGGGCCAACGTCCTGACTTTC.

This chain joins TRBV4-2 and TRBJ2-2, with 7 bases matching TRBD2. With V trimmed by 1 base and J by 5 bases, 4 bases remained unmatched. The germline V gene encodes CDR1 LGHNA and CDR2 YNFKEQ. This CDR3 is 15 amino acids long. CDR3 coding DNA: TGTGCCAGCAGCCAAGTAGCGGGTAGGACCGGGGAGCTGTTTTTT. This translates into CASSQVAGRTGELFF.

The chain is built from TRBV5-1 and TRBJ2-3; 12 nucleotides agree with TRBD2. V was clipped by 4 bases and J by 1 base; unmatched bases: 4. Per germline, CDR1 SGHRS and CDR2 YFSETQ. This CDR3 spans 16 amino acids. Here the CDR3 DNA reads TGCGCCAGCAGCCGTAGACTAGCGGGGGGCACAGATACGCAGTATTTT. Encoded protein: CASSRRLAGGTDTQYF.

The rearrangement uses TRBV27 and TRBJ2-1; 7 bases agree with TRBD1. The CDR3 runs 13 residues. V lost 2 bases to trimming and J lost 9 bases; unmatched junction nucleotides: 4. Per germline, CDR1 MNHEY and CDR2 SMNVEV (reference sequence). This chain's CDR3 is CASSLGTVGEQFF. CDR3 coding DNA: TGTGCCAGCAGTTTAGGGACAGTGGGTGAGCAGTTCTTC.

This clone was detected only once. This rearrangement joins TRBV30 to TRBJ2-1; TRBD2 aligns across 11 bases. The V and J ends lost 4 bases and 9 bases, in that order; junction bases with no gene match: 11. The V gene's germline CDR1 is GTSNPN and CDR2 SVGIG (reference sequence). CDR3 length: 15 amino acids. This CDR3 reads CAWISSSGGIGEQFF. The DNA of the CDR3 is TGTGCCTGGATCAGCTCTAGCGGGGGGATCGGTGAGCAGTTCTTC. The entire variable domain, with the rest obtained from reference TRBV30 and TRBJ2-1, is as follows: SQTIHQWPATLVQPVGSPLSLECTVEGTSNPNLYWYRQAAGRGLQLLFYSVGIGQISSEVPQNLSASRPQDRQFILSSKKLLLSDSGFYLCAWISSSGGIGEQFFGPGTRLTVL.